This T cell receptor (beta chain) was sequenced in a study of human T cells and chemical hapten exposure. The wider study: Across samples, TCR yields varied, mostly owing to small differences in pooled library volumes.

Study-level points and caveats: DPC sensitization left the count of TCRs above 1 in 1000 unchanged. A positive correlation with patch test score was shown by PT1 expanded TCR counts. The study found expanded TCRs formed significantly more large CDR3 similarity clusters than controls.

As concerns this clonotype: What it binds is not known.

Time point: patch test 1, 2 weeks after DPC sensitization. Treatment reported: therapeutic diphenylcyclopropenone sensitization with weekly scalp DPC. V lost 3 bases, J lost 7 bases, and 7 bases stayed unmatched. This CDR3 is built from 15 residues. Looked up from germline, CDR1 is LGHDT and CDR2 is YNNKEL (reference sequence). TCRdb recomputed calls from the RACE reads with MiXCR, one row per CDR3 protein. The sample consists of 370,000 or so distinct CDR3 sequences, 4.8% of them appearing once. The clonotype was recovered from a woman in her forties or fifties with alopecia areata. Some clones in this sample may be carry-over from other donors' samples. The V gene is TRBV3-1, the J gene TRBJ1-5; TRBD1 matches at 9 bases. The sequencing here drew on whole blood, taken in connection with sensitization to the hapten diphenylcyclopropenone (DPC). In nucleotides, the CDR3 is TGTGCCAGCAGCCAGGGGACAGGGTGGAAACAGCCCCAGCATTTT. It encodes CASSQGTGWKQPQHF.